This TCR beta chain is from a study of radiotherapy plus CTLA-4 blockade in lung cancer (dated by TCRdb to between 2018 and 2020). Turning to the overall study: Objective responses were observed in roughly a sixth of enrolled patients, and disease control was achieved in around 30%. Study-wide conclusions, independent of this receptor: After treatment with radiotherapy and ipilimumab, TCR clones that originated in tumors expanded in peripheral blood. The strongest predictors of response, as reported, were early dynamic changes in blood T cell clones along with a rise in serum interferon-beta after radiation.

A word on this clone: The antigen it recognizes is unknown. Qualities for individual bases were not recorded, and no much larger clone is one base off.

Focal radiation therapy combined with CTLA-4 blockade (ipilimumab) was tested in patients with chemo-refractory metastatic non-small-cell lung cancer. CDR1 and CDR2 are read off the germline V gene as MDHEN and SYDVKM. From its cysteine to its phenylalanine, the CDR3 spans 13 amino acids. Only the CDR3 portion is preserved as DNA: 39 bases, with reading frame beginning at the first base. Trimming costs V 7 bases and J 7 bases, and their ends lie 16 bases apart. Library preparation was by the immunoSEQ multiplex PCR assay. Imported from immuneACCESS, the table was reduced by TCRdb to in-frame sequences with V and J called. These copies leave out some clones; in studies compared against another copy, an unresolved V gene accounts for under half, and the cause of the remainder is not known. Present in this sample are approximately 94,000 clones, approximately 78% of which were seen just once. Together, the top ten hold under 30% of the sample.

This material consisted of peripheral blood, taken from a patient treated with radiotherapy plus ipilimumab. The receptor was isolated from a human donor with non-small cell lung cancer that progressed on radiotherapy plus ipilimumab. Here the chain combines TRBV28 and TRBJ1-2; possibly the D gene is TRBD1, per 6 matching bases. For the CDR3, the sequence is CASILPGAGGYTF. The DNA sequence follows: TGTGCCAGCATCTTGCCGGGGGCGGGTGGCTACACCTTC.